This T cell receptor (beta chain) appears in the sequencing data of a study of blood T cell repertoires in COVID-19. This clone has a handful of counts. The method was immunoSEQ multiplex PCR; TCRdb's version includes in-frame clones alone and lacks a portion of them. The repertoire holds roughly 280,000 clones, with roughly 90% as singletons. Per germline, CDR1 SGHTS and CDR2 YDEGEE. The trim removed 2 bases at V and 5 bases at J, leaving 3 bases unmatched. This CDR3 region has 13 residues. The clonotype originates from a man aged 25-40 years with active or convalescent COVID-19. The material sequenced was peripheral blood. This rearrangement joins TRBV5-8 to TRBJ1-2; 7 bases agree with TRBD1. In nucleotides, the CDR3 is TGTGCCAGCAGCTTTCAGGGGGTATATGGCTACACCTTC. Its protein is CASSFQGVYGYTF.